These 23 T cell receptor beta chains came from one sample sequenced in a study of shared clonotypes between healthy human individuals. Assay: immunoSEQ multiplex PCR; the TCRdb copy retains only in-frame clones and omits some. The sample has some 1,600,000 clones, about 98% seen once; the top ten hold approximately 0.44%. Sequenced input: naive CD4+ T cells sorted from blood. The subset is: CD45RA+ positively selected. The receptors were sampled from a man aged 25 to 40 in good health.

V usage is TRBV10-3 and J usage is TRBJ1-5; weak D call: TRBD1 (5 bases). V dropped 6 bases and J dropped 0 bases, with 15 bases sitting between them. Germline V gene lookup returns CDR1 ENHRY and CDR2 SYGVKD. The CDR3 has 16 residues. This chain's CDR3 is CAISGSWDGSNQPQHF. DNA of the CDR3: TGTGCCATCAGCGGCTCCTGGGACGGTAGCAATCAGCCCCAGCATTTT.

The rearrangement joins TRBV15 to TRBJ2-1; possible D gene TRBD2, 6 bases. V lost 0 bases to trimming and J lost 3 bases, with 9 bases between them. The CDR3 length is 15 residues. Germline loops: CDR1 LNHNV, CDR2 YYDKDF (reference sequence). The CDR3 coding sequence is TGTGCCACCAGCAGAGAAGCGGGCAACTACAATGAGCAGTTCTTC. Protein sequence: CATSREAGNYNEQFF. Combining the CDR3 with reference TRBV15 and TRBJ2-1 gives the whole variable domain DAMVIQNPRYQVTQFGKPVTLSCSQTLNHNVMYWYQQKSSQAPKLLFHYYDKDFNNEADTPDNFQSRRPNTSFCFLDIRSPGLGDTAMYLCATSREAGNYNEQFFGPGTRLTVL.

The CDR3 nucleotides read TGTGCCAGTAGTATAGTGGTGGGGATGAGGCCCCAGCATTTT. It yields the protein CASSIVVGMRPQHF. The chain joins TRBV19 to TRBJ1-5; no reliable D call. Trimming left V 1 base short and J 9 bases short, with 13 bases between. Germline V lookup: CDR1 LNHDA, CDR2 SQIVND (reference sequence). The CDR3 is made up of 14 amino acids.

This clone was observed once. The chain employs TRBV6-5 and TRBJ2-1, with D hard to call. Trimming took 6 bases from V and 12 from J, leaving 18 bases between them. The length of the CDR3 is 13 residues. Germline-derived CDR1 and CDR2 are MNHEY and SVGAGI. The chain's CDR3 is CASRPERTWGQFF. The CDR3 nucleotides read TGTGCCAGCAGACCCGAGCGAACGTGGGGGCAGTTCTTC.

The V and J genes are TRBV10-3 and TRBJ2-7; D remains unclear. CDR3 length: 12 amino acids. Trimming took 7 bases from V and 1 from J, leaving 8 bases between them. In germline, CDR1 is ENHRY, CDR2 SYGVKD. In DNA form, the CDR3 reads TGTGCCATCAATGGTAATTCCTACGAGCAGTACTTC. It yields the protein CAINGNSYEQYF.

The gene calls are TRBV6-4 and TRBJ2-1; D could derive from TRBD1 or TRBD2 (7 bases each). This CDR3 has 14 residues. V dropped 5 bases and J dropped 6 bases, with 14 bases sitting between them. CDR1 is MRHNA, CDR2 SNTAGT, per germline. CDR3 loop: CASSPQGGANEQFF. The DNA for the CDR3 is TGTGCCAGCAGTCCCCAGGGGGGGGCCAATGAGCAGTTCTTC.

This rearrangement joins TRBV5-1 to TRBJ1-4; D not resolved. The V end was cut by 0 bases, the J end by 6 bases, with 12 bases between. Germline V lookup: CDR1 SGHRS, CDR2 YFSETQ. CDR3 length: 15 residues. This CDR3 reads CASSLDEGRDEKLFF. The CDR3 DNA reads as TGCGCCAGCAGCTTGGATGAAGGACGCGATGAAAAACTGTTTTTT.

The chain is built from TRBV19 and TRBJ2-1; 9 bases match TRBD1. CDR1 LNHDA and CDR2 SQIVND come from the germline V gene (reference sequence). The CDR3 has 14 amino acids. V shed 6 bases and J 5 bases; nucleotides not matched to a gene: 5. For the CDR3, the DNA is TGTGCCAGTAGCACAGGGGGCCCTCACAATGAGCAGTTCTTC. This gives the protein CASSTGGPHNEQFF.

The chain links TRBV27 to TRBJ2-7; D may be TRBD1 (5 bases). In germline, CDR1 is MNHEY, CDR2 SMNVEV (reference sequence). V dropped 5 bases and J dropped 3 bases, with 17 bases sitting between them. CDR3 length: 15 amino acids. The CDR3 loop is CASSPRGREYYEQYF. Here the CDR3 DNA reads TGTGCCAGCAGTCCGAGAGGCAGGGAATACTACGAGCAGTACTTC.

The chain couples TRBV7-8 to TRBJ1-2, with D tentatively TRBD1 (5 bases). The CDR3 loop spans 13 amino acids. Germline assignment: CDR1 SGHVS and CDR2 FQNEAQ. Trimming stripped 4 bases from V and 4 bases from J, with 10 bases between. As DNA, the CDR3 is TGTGCCAGCAGCTCCGCGGGGACCTATGGCTACACCTTC. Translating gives CASSSAGTYGYTF. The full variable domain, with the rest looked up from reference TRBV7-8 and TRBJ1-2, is GAGVSQSPRYKVAKRGQDVALRCDPISGHVSLFWYQQALGQGPEFLTYFQNEAQLDKSGLPSDRFFAERPEGSVSTLKIQRTQQEDSAVYLCASSSAGTYGYTFGSGTRLTVV.

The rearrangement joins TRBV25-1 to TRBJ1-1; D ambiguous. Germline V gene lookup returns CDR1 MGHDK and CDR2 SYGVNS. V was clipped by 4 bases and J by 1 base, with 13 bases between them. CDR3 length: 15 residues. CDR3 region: CASSGSSRWNTEAFF. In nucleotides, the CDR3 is TGTGCCAGCAGTGGATCCAGCAGGTGGAACACTGAAGCTTTCTTT.

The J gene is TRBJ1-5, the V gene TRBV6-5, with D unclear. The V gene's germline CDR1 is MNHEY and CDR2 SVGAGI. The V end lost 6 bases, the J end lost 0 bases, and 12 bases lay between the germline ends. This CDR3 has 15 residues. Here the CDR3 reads CASRPTHYSNQPQHF. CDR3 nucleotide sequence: TGTGCCAGCAGGCCGACACATTATAGCAATCAGCCCCAGCATTTT.

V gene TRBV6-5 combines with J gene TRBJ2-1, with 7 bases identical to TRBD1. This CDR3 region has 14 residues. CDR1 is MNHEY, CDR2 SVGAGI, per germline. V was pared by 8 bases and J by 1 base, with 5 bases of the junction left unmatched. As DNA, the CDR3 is TGTGCCAGCGGTAACAGGGGTTCCTACAATGAGCAGTTCTTC. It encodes CASGNRGSYNEQFF.

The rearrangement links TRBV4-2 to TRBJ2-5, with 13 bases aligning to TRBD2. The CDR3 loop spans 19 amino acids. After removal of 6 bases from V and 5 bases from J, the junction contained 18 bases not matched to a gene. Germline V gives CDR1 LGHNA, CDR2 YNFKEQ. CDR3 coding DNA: TGTGCCAGCAGACCAGGACTAGCGGGAGAGGGATCTGGAAAGGAGACCCAGTACTTC. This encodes CASRPGLAGEGSGKETQYF.

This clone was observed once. This CDR3 reads CASRIDPPPQHF. The CDR3 DNA reads TGTGCCAGCAGGATAGATCCTCCGCCCCAGCATTTT. The chain recombines TRBV2 with TRBJ1-5; no firm D call. Per germline, CDR1 SNHLY and CDR2 FYNNEI. Trimming removed 6 bases from V and 9 bases from J, with 12 bases in between. The CDR3 length is 12 residues.

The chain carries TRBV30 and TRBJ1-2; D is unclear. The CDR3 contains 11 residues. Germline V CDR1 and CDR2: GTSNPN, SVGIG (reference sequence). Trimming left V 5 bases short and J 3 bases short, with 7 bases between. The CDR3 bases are TGTGCCTGGGACGTACACTATGGCTACACCTTC. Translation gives CAWDVHYGYTF.

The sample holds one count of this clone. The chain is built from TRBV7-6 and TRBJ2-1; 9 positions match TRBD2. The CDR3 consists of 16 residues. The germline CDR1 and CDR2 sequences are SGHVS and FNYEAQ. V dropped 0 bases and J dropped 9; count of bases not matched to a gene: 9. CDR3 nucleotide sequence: TGTGCCAGCAGCTTAGCGAGGGCGGGAGGGCCTGGTGAGCAGTTCTTC. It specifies CASSLARAGGPGEQFF.

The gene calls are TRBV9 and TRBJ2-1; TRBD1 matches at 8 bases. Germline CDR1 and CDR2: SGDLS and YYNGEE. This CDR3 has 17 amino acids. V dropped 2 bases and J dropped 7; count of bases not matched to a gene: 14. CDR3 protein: CASSVLDRAFSLNEQFF. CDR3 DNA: TGTGCCAGCAGCGTCCTGGACAGGGCCTTTTCGTTGAATGAGCAGTTCTTC.

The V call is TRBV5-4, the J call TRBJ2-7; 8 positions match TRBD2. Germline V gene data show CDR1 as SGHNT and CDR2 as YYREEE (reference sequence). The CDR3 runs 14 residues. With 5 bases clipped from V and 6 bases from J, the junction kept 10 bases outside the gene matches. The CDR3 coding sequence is TGTGCCAGCAGTAGGGGGACTAGTAAGACCGAGCAGTACTTC. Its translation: CASSRGTSKTEQYF. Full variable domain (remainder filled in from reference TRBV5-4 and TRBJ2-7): ETGVTQSPTHLIKTRGQQVTLRCSSQSGHNTVSWYQQALGQGPQFIFQYYREEENGRGNFPPRFSGLQFPNYSSELNVNALELDDSALYLCASSRGTSKTEQYFGPGTRLTVT.

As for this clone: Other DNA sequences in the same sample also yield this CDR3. CDR3: CSVEGRNTDTQYF. CDR3 bases: TGCAGCGTTGAAGGCAGAAACACAGATACGCAGTATTTT. This chain joins TRBV29-1 and TRBJ2-3; D call uncertain. Per the germline V gene, CDR1 is SQVTM and CDR2 is ANQGSEA. V was cut by 1 base and J by 2 bases, with 7 bases left in between. The CDR3 extends over 13 amino acids.

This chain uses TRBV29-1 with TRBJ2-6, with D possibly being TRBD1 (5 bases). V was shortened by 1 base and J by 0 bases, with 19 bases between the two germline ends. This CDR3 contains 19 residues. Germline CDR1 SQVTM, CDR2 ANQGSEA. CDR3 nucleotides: TGCAGCGTTGAAGTCGACTCAGGGTTCAGGGCCTCTGGGGCCAACGTCCTGACTTTC. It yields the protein CSVEVDSGFRASGANVLTF.

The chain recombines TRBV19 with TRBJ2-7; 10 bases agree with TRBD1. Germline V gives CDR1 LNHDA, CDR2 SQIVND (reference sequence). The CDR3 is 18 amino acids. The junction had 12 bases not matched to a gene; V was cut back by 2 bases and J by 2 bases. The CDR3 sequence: CASSIRTMTGGVTYEQYF. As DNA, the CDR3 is TGTGCCAGTAGTATAAGGACCATGACAGGGGGCGTAACCTACGAGCAGTACTTC.

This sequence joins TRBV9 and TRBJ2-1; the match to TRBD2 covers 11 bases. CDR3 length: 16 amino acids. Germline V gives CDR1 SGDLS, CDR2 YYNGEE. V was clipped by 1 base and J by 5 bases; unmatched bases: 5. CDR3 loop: CASSVSPTSGNNEQFF. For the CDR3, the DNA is TGTGCCAGCAGCGTAAGCCCGACTAGCGGGAACAATGAGCAGTTCTTC.